The next 30 T cell receptor beta chains were all read from a single sample in a study of blood T cell repertoires in COVID-19. TCRdb's table, derived via immunoSEQ multiplex PCR, lists solely in-frame clones and lacks some. The sample lists around 170,000 clones, about 80% occurring once. Sequenced input: peripheral blood. The receptors shown here come from a man aged 25 to 45 with active or convalescent COVID-19.

The chain is built from TRBV5-1 and TRBJ2-3; 10 bases are shared with TRBD1. CDR1 SGHRS and CDR2 YFSETQ come from the germline V gene. The CDR3 runs 16 residues. J lost 4 bases, V lost 2 bases, and 7 bases had no gene match. The CDR3 nucleotides read TGCGCCAGCAGCTTTGCCCCCGGGACAGGGGCAGATACGCAGTATTTT. Protein: CASSFAPGTGADTQYF.

In this sample, this clone turned up a few times. The CDR3, as DNA: TGTGCCAGCAGGAGTGGGGCCGGAGGGGAGCTGTTTTTT. Its translation is CASRSGAGGELFF. J is TRBJ2-2 and V is TRBV9; possible D gene TRBD1, 5 bases. CDR3 size: 13 residues. Germline CDR1 is SGDLS and CDR2 is YYNGEE. Trimming shortened V by 5 bases and J by 8 bases, and 13 bases separated the two germline ends.

This chain links TRBV2 with TRBJ1-3; the D is unclear. Looked up from germline, CDR1 is SNHLY and CDR2 is FYNNEI. This CDR3 is 15 amino acids long. Between the trimmed V and J ends, which lost 10 bases and 1 base, there was a span of 17 bases. CDR3 region: CATKSSGLSGNTIYF. The CDR3 DNA follows: TGTGCCACCAAGAGTTCGGGGTTGTCTGGAAACACCATATATTTT.

The chain couples TRBV6-1 to TRBJ1-6; D is unresolved. Germline V CDR1 and CDR2: MNHNS, SASEGT. V was shortened by 3 bases and J by 9 bases, with 9 bases between the two germline ends. This CDR3 has 13 amino acids. In DNA form, the CDR3 reads TGTGCCAGCAGTGAGCAATCTACTTCACCCCTCCACTTT. It translates to CASSEQSTSPLHF.

The chain joins TRBV7-9 to TRBJ1-2; D not resolved. There are 14 residues in the CDR3. Trimming cost V 1 base and J 3 bases, with 9 bases left between them. The V gene's germline CDR1 is SEHNR and CDR2 FQNEAQ (reference sequence). The CDR3 DNA reads as TGTGCCAGCAGCTTAGATTACGGGTACTATGGCTACACCTTC. Encoded protein: CASSLDYGYYGYTF. The entire variable domain, with the rest obtained from reference TRBV7-9 and TRBJ1-2, is as follows: DTGVSQNPRHKITKRGQNVTFRCDPISEHNRLYWYRQTLGQGPEFLTYFQNEAQLEKSRLLSDRFSAERPKGSFSTLEIQRTEQGDSAMYLCASSLDYGYYGYTFGSGTRLTVV.

The chain uses TRBV11-2 and TRBJ2-1; 9 nucleotides line up with TRBD1. V lost 1 base and J lost 0; bases outside the gene matches: 7. Germline V gene lookup returns CDR1 SGHAT and CDR2 FQNNGV. The CDR3 length is 18 residues. CDR3 sequence reads: CASSLAGTGSSSYNEQFF. The CDR3, as DNA: TGTGCCAGCAGCTTAGCCGGGACAGGGTCTAGCTCCTACAATGAGCAGTTCTTC.

The chain's CDR3 is CAWSVQGQTFF. CDR3 sequence (DNA): TGTGCCTGGAGTGTACAGGGTCAGACTTTCTTT. The chain employs TRBV30 and TRBJ1-1, with a tentative D call TRBD1 (6 bases). Trimming removed 0 bases from V and 12 bases from J, with 11 bases in between. This CDR3 region has 11 residues. Germline V CDR1 and CDR2: GTSNPN, SVGIG (reference sequence).

V usage is TRBV7-9 and J usage is TRBJ1-2; 7 bases fit TRBD1. Germline-derived CDR1 and CDR2 are SEHNR and FQNEAQ (reference sequence). V was clipped by 3 bases and J by 0 bases; unmatched bases: 4. The CDR3 sequence is 15 residues long. CDR3 sequence: CASSLGQSANYGYTF. CDR3 nucleotides: TGTGCCAGCAGCTTGGGACAGTCAGCTAACTATGGCTACACCTTC. Based on the CDR3 plus reference TRBV7-9 and TRBJ1-2, the full variable domain is DTGVSQNPRHKITKRGQNVTFRCDPISEHNRLYWYRQTLGQGPEFLTYFQNEAQLEKSRLLSDRFSAERPKGSFSTLEIQRTEQGDSAMYLCASSLGQSANYGYTFGSGTRLTVV.

Turning to this clone: The sample holds other DNA sequences that translate to the same CDR3. The chain uses TRBV5-1 and TRBJ1-5, with a possible D match to TRBD1 (6 bases). With 4 bases removed from V and 1 base from J, the gap between germline ends came to 9 bases. The germline gives CDR1 SGHRS, CDR2 YFSETQ. The CDR3 totals 14 residues. CDR3 sequence: CASSPGQSNQPQHF. CDR3 nucleotide sequence: TGCGCCAGCAGCCCCGGACAGAGCAATCAGCCCCAGCATTTT.

This clone was seen just once. The CDR3 nucleotides are TGTGCCTGGAGTTCCGGATACAGGGCTGGCTACACCTTC. This encodes CAWSSGYRAGYTF. The chain carries TRBV30 and TRBJ1-2; perhaps TRBD1 as D (6 bases). The CDR3 extends over 13 amino acids. V was clipped by 2 bases and J by 7 bases, with 14 bases between them. Germline values: CDR1 GTSNPN, CDR2 SVGIG (reference sequence).

The V call is TRBV24-1, the J call TRBJ2-2; TRBD1 matches at 9 bases. With V trimmed by 7 bases and J by 3 bases, 5 bases remained unmatched. Germline V CDR1 and CDR2: KGHDR, SFDVKD. CDR3 size: 15 residues. For the CDR3, the DNA is TGTGCCACCAGGCCGGGACAGGGAGACACCGGGGAGCTGTTTTTT. It is translated as CATRPGQGDTGELFF.

This chain uses TRBV29-1 with TRBJ2-7; 13 nucleotides agree with TRBD2. Germline loops: CDR1 SQVTM, CDR2 ANQGSEA. The junction had 2 bases not matched to a gene; V was cut back by 3 bases and J by 6 bases. The length of the CDR3 is 13 residues. CDR3 in DNA: TGCAGCGTTGAGGGACTAGCGGGACCCGAGCAGTACTTC. Translated, it gives CSVEGLAGPEQYF.

The CDR3 loop is CASSIGLAVYEQYF. The CDR3 DNA reads TGTGCCAGTAGTATAGGACTAGCGGTTTACGAGCAGTACTTC. The chain has TRBV19 and TRBJ2-7, with 9 bases that match TRBD2. V trimming: 1 base; J trimming: 4 bases; junction bases outside the gene matches: 2. The CDR3 covers 14 residues. Germline-derived CDR1 and CDR2 are LNHDA and SQIVND (reference sequence).

This clone has just a few counts. This rearrangement joins TRBV4-3 to TRBJ2-4; TRBD1 matches 11 bases. With V trimmed by 3 bases and J by 6 bases, 7 bases remained unmatched. Germline values: CDR1 LGHNA, CDR2 YSLEER. The CDR3 is 16 residues long. CDR3 loop: CASSQVPGQGGNIQYF. As DNA, the CDR3 is TGCGCCAGCAGCCAGGTTCCGGGACAGGGGGGAAACATTCAGTACTTC.

The V call is TRBV13, the J call TRBJ1-1, with TRBD1 as a possible D gene (5 bases). Trimming pared 5 bases from V and 3 bases from J, leaving 16 bases between. The CDR3 totals 15 residues. Germline V gene data show CDR1 as PRHDT and CDR2 as FYEKMQ (reference sequence). CDR3 residues: CASSTRQPPDTEAFF. The CDR3 region has the DNA TGTGCCAGCAGCACAAGACAGCCCCCGGACACTGAAGCTTTCTTT.

This chain joins TRBV5-8 and TRBJ1-1, with D uncertain. Germline values: CDR1 SGHTS, CDR2 YDEGEE. The CDR3 consists of 17 residues. V shed 4 bases and J shed 2 bases, with 21 bases lying between them. The CDR3 spells CASSTRRPRNTNTEAFF. The CDR3 DNA is TGTGCCAGCAGCACCCGGAGGCCCAGAAATACCAACACTGAAGCTTTCTTT.

The chain is built from TRBV24-1 and TRBJ2-5; 9 bases line up with TRBD1. From germline, CDR1 is KGHDR and CDR2 SFDVKD. With 1 base clipped from V and 5 bases from J, the junction kept 7 bases outside the gene matches. The CDR3 is 16 residues long. CDR3 DNA sequence: TGTGCCACCAGTGATTTAGGGGGACAGGGTCGCGAGACCCAGTACTTC. Residues: CATSDLGGQGRETQYF.

This clone came up a few times. V is TRBV10-3 and J is TRBJ1-6; 8 bases line up with TRBD1. With V trimmed by 6 bases and J by 10 bases, 5 bases remained unmatched. Germline V gives CDR1 ENHRY, CDR2 SYGVKD. This CDR3 comprises 13 residues. CDR3 sequence reads: CAIREDRESPLHF. For the CDR3, the DNA is TGTGCCATCAGAGAGGACAGGGAATCACCCCTCCACTTT.

The chain joins TRBV5-5 to TRBJ2-3, with 8 bases identical to TRBD2. V trimming: 4 bases; J trimming: 13 bases; junction bases outside the gene matches: 20. Germline CDR1 and CDR2: SGHKS and YYEKEE (reference sequence). This CDR3 spans 16 amino acids. The chain's CDR3 is CASSLDLWTSTLDEYF. CDR3 coding DNA: TGTGCCAGCAGCCTGGATCTGTGGACTAGCACTTTAGATGAGTATTTT.

The J gene is TRBJ1-1, the V gene TRBV11-3; D is undetermined. Germline V lookup: CDR1 SGHNT, CDR2 YENEEA. The germline V and J ends were trimmed by 3 bases and 2 bases, with 13 bases remaining between them. This CDR3 comprises 15 residues. CDR3 sequence: CASSFSSDSNTEAFF. DNA of the CDR3: TGTGCCAGCAGCTTTTCTTCTGACTCCAACACTGAAGCTTTCTTT.

This sequence joins TRBV5-1 and TRBJ2-1, with D possibly matching TRBD1 (7 bases). Trimming stripped 3 bases from V and 6 bases from J, with 13 bases between. Germline CDR1 is SGHRS and CDR2 is YFSETQ. CDR3 length equals 14 residues. Here the CDR3 DNA reads TGCGCCAGCAGCTCGGCGGGACAGTCCAATGAGCAGTTCTTC. It is translated as CASSSAGQSNEQFF.

The chain carries TRBV6-5 and TRBJ1-6, with TRBD1 matching 10 bases. The germline V gene encodes CDR1 MNHEY and CDR2 SVGAGI. V dropped 2 bases and J dropped 5; count of bases not matched to a gene: 0. The CDR3 is made up of 15 amino acids. CDR3 amino acids: CASSYGTGDNSPLHF. As DNA, the CDR3 is TGTGCCAGCAGTTACGGGACAGGGGATAATTCACCCCTCCACTTT.

CDR3 in amino acids: CASKPRGGVGVNEQFF. DNA for the CDR3: TGTGCCAGCAAGCCGCGCGGGGGCGTGGGGGTCAATGAGCAGTTCTTC. This chain connects TRBV25-1 to TRBJ2-1, with D possibly being TRBD2 (7 bases). This CDR3 is built from 16 residues. The V gene's germline CDR1 is MGHDK and CDR2 SYGVNS. Trimming took 7 bases from V and 6 from J, leaving 22 bases between them.

This clone was seen a handful of times. Other nucleotide sequences from this sample produce the same CDR3. The J gene is TRBJ1-5, the V gene TRBV9; no definite D call. This CDR3 has 14 amino acids. Germline values: CDR1 SGDLS, CDR2 YYNGEE. V lost 0 bases and J lost 1, with 5 bases in between. CDR3 coding DNA: TGTGCCAGCAGCGTAGGAAGCAGCAATCAGCCCCAGCATTTT. Its translation is CASSVGSSNQPQHF. The full variable domain, rest sourced from reference TRBV9 and TRBJ1-5, is DSGVTQTPKHLITATGQRVTLRCSPRSGDLSVYWYQQSLDQGLQFLIQYYNGEERAKGNILERFSAQQFPDLHSELNLSSLELGDSALYFCASSVGSSNQPQHFGDGTRLSIL.

V gene TRBV11-3 combines with J gene TRBJ2-3; TRBD2 matches at 7 bases. Germline-derived CDR1 and CDR2 are SGHNT and YENEEA. The V gene end was trimmed by 0 bases and the J gene end by 2 bases; junction bases not matched to a gene: 8. CDR3 length: 17 amino acids. The CDR3 nucleotides are TGTGCCAGCAGCTTAGATGGGGGGGGGACTACCACAGATACGCAGTATTTT. Residues: CASSLDGGGTTTDTQYF.

This clone was seen once. The chain uses TRBV10-3 and TRBJ2-5; tentative D call: TRBD2 (7 bases). The length of the CDR3 is 13 residues. Trimming pared 3 bases from V and 5 bases from J, leaving 10 bases between. CDR1 and CDR2 from the germline V gene are ENHRY and SYGVKD. The CDR3 DNA is TGTGCCATCAGTGAAGGGGGGGCGGAGACCCAGTACTTC. It encodes CAISEGGAETQYF.

CDR3 amino acids: CASSRDRRPNYGYTF. The CDR3 coding sequence is TGTGCCAGCAGCCGTGACAGACGGCCTAACTATGGCTACACCTTC. This chain links TRBV6-5 with TRBJ1-2; D is perhaps TRBD1 (5 bases). The CDR3 loop spans 15 amino acids. Trimming cost V 6 bases and J 0 bases, with 14 bases left between them. Germline V CDR1 and CDR2: MNHEY, SVGAGI.

The chain recombines TRBV30 with TRBJ1-2; 10 bases agree with TRBD1. V trimming: 2 bases; J trimming: 4 bases; junction bases outside the gene matches: 1. The CDR3 loop spans 13 amino acids. CDR1 and CDR2 (germline): GTSNPN, SVGIG (reference sequence). CDR3 in DNA: TGTGCCTGGAGTCGGACAGGGGGCTATGGCTACACCTTC. Its translation: CAWSRTGGYGYTF.

The rearrangement links TRBV12-5 to TRBJ2-7; no definite D call. Germline-derived CDR1 and CDR2 are LGHNT and FRNRAP. V was shortened by 1 base and J by 3 bases, with 7 bases between the two germline ends. This CDR3 is 13 amino acids long. CDR3 in DNA: TGTGCTAGTGGTTTGGGACCTAGCTACGAGCAGTACTTC. Its translation is CASGLGPSYEQYF.

V usage is TRBV7-8 and J usage is TRBJ1-5, with a possible D match to TRBD1 (5 bases). The CDR3 runs 14 residues. The germline V gene encodes CDR1 SGHVS and CDR2 FQNEAQ. The ends were cut back, 6 bases at V and 6 bases at J, with 15 bases in the middle. CDR3 bases: TGTGCCAGCAGTCCCCGGGACTACCCTCAGCCCCAGCATTTT. Translated: CASSPRDYPQPQHF.